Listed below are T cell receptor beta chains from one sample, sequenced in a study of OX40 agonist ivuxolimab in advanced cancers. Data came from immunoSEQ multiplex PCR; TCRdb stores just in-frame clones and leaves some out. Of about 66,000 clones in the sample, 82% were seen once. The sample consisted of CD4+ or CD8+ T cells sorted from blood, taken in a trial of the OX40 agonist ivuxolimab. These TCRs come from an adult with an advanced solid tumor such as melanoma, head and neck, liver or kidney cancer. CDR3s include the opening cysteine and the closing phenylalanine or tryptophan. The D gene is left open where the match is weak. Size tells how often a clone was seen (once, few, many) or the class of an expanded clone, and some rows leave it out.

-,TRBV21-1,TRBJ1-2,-,CASSGRGTGPLWGYTF,TGTGCCAGCAGCGGACGAGGGACAGGGCCCCTCTGGGGCTACACCTTC
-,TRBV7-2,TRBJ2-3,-,CASSFYGSTDTQYF,TGTGCCAGCAGCTTTTATGGGAGCACAGATACGCAGTATTTT
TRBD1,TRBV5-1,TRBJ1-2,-,CASSLGQGVDYGYTF,TGCGCCAGCAGCTTGGGACAGGGAGTCGACTATGGCTACACCTTC
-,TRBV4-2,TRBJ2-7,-,CASSQERGPYEQYF,TGTGCCAGCAGCCAAGAGCGGGGCCCCTACGAGCAGTACTTC
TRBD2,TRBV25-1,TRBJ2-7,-,CASSESGLAGYEQYF,TGTGCCAGCAGTGAATCCGGACTAGCGGGCTACGAGCAGTACTTC
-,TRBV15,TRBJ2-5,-,CATSRERGFQETQYF,TGTGCCACCAGCAGAGAACGGGGCTTTCAAGAGACCCAGTACTTC
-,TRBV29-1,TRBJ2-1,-,CSVEDRGGEQFF,TGCAGCGTTGAAGATAGGGGGGGTGAGCAGTTCTTC
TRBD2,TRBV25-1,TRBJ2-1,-,CASSQAPGLADNEQFF,TGTGCCAGCAGTCAAGCTCCCGGCCTAGCGGACAATGAGCAGTTCTTC
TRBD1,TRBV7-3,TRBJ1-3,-,CASSIGQGGGNTIYF,TGTGCCAGCAGCATTGGACAGGGAGGTGGAAACACCATATATTTT
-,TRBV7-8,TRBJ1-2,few,CASSSTPASVLYGYTF,TGTGCCAGCAGCTCCACCCCGGCGTCCGTCCTCTATGGCTACACCTTC
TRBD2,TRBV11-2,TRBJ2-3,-,CASSLDQLAGVVDTQYF,TGTGCCAGCAGCTTAGATCAACTAGCGGGAGTTGTCGATACGCAGTATTTT
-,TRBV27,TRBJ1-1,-,CASSYLVGSEAFF,TGTGCCAGCAGTTACCTCGTAGGGTCTGAAGCTTTCTTT